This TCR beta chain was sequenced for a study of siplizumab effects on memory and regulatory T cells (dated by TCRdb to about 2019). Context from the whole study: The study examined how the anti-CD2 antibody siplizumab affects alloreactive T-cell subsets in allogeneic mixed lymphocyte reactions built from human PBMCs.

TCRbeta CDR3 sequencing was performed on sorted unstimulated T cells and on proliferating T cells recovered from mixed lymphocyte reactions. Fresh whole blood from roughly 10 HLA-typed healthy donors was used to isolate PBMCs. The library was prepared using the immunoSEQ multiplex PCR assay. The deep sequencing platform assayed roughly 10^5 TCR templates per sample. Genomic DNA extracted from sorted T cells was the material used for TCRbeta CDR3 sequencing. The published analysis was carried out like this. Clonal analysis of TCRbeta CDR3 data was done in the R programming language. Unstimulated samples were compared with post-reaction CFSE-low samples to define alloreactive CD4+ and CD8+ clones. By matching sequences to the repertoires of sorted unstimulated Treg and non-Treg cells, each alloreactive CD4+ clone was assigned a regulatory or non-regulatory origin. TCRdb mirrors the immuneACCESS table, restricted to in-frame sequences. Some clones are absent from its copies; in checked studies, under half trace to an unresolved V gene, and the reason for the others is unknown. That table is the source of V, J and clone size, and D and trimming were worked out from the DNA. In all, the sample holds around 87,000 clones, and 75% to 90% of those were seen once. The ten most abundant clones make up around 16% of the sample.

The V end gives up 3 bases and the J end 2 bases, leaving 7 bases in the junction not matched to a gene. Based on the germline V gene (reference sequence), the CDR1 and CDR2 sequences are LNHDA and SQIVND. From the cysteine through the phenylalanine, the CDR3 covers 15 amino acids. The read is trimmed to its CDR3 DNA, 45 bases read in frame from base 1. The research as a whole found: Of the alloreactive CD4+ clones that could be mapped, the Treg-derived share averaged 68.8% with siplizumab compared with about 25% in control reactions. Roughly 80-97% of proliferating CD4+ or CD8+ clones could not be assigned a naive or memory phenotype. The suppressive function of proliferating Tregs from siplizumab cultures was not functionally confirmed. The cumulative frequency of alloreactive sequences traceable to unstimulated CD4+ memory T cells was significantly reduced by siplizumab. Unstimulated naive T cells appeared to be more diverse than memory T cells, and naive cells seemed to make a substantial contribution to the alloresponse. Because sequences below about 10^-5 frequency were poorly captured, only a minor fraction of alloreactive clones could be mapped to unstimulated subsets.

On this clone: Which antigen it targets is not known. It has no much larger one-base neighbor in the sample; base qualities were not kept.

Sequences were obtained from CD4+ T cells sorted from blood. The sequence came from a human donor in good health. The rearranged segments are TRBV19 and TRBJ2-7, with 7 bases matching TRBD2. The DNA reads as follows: TGTGCCAGTAGTATTTTTAATGCGGGAGCCTACGAGCAGTACTTC. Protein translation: CASSIFNAGAYEQYF.